These 30 T cell receptor beta chains share one sample of origin, sequenced in a study. One entry per CDR3 protein, called by TCRdb with MiXCR from the RT-PCR reads. The sample consists of 550,000 to 750,000 distinct CDR3 sequences, approximately 14% of them appearing once. Source material: memory CD4+ T cells from blood. The receptors originated from a female donor in good health, serving as a healthy control.

This clonotype occurred a few times. This sequence joins TRBV7-2 and TRBJ2-3; 7 bases agree with TRBD1. There are 16 residues in the CDR3. Germline values: CDR1 SGHTA, CDR2 FQGNSA. Germline trimming cut 5 bases from V and 0 bases from J; bases unmatched to any gene: 8. CDR3 sequence reads: CASSLNPTGSTDTQYF. DNA for the CDR3: TGTGCCAGCAGCCTAAACCCGACAGGGAGCACAGATACGCAGTATTTT.

This chain uses TRBV5-1 with TRBJ2-2; D remains unclear. Germline loops: CDR1 SGHRS, CDR2 YFSETQ. This CDR3 region has 16 residues. V lost 0 bases, J lost 4 bases, and 13 bases lay in between. The CDR3 bases are TGCGCCAGCAGCTTGGGGGTAAACACGGTCACCGGGGAGCTGTTTTTT. Encoded protein: CASSLGVNTVTGELFF.

To note about this clonotype: This may arise from a read error, as a much more abundant clone is one base away. The final CDR3 position lacks the conserved phenylalanine or tryptophan, pointing to a likely read error. V gene TRBV7-3 combines with J gene TRBJ2-3; 8 bases are shared with TRBD2. This CDR3 contains 18 residues. Germline CDR1 SGHTA, CDR2 FQGTGA. Trimming at V came to 2 bases and at J to 4 bases, leaving 14 bases not matched to a gene. The CDR3 reads CASSLSFRSGIGADTQYL. CDR3 in DNA: TGTGCCAGCAGCTTATCTTTCCGTAGCGGGATAGGCGCAGATACGCAGTATCTT.

The V and J genes are TRBV4-1 and TRBJ2-7; D gene unclear. The CDR3 is 14 amino acids. V shed 4 bases and J shed 0 bases, with 10 bases lying between them. Germline CDR1 is MGHRA and CDR2 is YSYEKL. CDR3 DNA: TGCGCCAGCAGCCGGGAAAGCTACTCCTACGAGCAGTACTTC. Protein sequence: CASSRESYSYEQYF.

In this sample, this clonotype turned up a few times. The chain is built from TRBV2 and TRBJ2-1; D is unclear. The CDR3 extends over 12 amino acids. V was clipped by 5 bases and J by 8 bases, with 10 bases between them. Germline CDR1 reads SNHLY; CDR2 reads FYNNEI. CDR3 nucleotide sequence: TGTGCCAGCAGTTATAACGTGGATGAGCAGTTCTTC. It yields the protein CASSYNVDEQFF.

The sample holds many counts of this clonotype. V and J are TRBV9 and TRBJ2-1, with 7 positions matching TRBD1. This CDR3 has 15 residues. In germline, CDR1 is SGDLS, CDR2 YYNGEE. J gave up 8 bases and V 3 bases, and 11 bases lay outside the gene matches. The CDR3 sequence is CASSAQGRGWDEQFF. Here the CDR3 DNA reads TGTGCCAGCAGCGCACAGGGGCGAGGTTGGGATGAGCAGTTCTTC.

This clonotype showed up just a few times. The chain has TRBV20-1 and TRBJ1-4; tentative D call: TRBD1 (5 bases). Trimming left V 3 bases short and J 8 bases short, with 16 bases between. The CDR3 sequence is 14 residues long. The germline V gene has CDR1 DFQATT and CDR2 SNEGSKA (reference sequence). The CDR3 DNA is TGCAGTGCTAGTCACGGACATACCGAAGAAAAACTGTTTTTT. Translating it yields CSASHGHTEEKLFF.

There are a few counts of this clonotype. This chain uses TRBV6-1 with TRBJ2-7; 7 bases align to TRBD1. The CDR3 consists of 14 residues. Germline V gene sequence: CDR1 MNHNS, CDR2 SASEGT. V was clipped by 4 bases and J by 6 bases; unmatched bases: 9. The CDR3 protein is CASSADRAGGEQYF. Written as DNA, the CDR3 is TGTGCCAGCAGTGCTGACAGGGCGGGTGGCGAGCAGTACTTC.

This clonotype was seen ten or more times. V and J are TRBV29-1 and TRBJ1-1, with TRBD1 matching over 8 bases. V lost 7 bases and J lost 0; bases outside the gene matches: 4. There are 13 residues in the CDR3. Per germline, CDR1 SQVTM and CDR2 ANQGSEA. This chain's CDR3 is CSGRTGMNTEAFF. The CDR3 DNA reads TGCAGCGGACGGACAGGGATGAACACTGAAGCTTTCTTT.

This rearrangement joins TRBV27 to TRBJ2-5, with 11 bases that match TRBD2. CDR3 length equals 17 residues. After removal of 5 bases from V and 7 bases from J, the junction contained 15 bases not matched to a gene. Germline CDR1 and CDR2: MNHEY and SMNVEV (reference sequence). CDR3 in DNA: TGTGCCAGCAGTCCGGGCGTTTTGACTAGCGGGGTGGGGACCCAGTACTTC. It translates to CASSPGVLTSGVGTQYF.

This clonotype was observed at least ten times. The J gene is TRBJ1-3, the V gene TRBV12-3 or TRBV12-4; 8 positions agree with TRBD1. Trimming removed 4 bases from V and 1 base from J; junction bases left unmatched: 3. This CDR3 has 15 residues. CDR3: CASSSGTGSGNTIYF. The DNA for the CDR3 is TGTGCCAGCAGTTCCGGGACAGGATCTGGAAACACCATATATTTT.

This rearrangement joins TRBV7-2 to TRBJ2-4; D might be TRBD2 (6 bases). The CDR3 consists of 16 residues. V dropped 2 bases and J dropped 2 bases, with 13 bases sitting between them. The germline CDR1 and CDR2 sequences are SGHTA and FQGNSA. The CDR3 DNA sequence: TGTGCCAGCAGCTTAATACGGGAGAACTCCAAAAACATTCAGTACTTC. Protein product: CASSLIRENSKNIQYF.

This clonotype appeared many times. The chain joins TRBV5-1 to TRBJ2-1, with a possible D match to TRBD2 (5 bases). The CDR3 is made up of 16 amino acids. V was pared by 4 bases and J by 1 base, with 15 bases between. Per germline, CDR1 SGHRS and CDR2 YFSETQ. The CDR3 region has the DNA TGCGCCAGCAGCCCGACTACGACGGTGTCCTACAATGAGCAGTTCTTC. This translates into CASSPTTTVSYNEQFF.

This clonotype was recorded a few times. The rearrangement joins TRBV28 to TRBJ2-3, with D possibly matching TRBD1 (5 bases). The CDR3 is 12 amino acids. Germline assignment: CDR1 MDHEN and CDR2 SYDVKM. V lost 5 bases to trimming and J lost 5 bases, with 8 bases between them. The CDR3 DNA is TGTGCCAGCAGTGACCAGGGAGATACGCAGTATTTT. Protein: CASSDQGDTQYF. Full variable domain (rest looked up from reference TRBV28 and TRBJ2-3): DVKVTQSSRYLVKRTGEKVFLECVQDMDHENMFWYRQDPGLGLRLIYFSYDVKMKEKGDIPEGYSVSREKKERFSLILESASTNQTSMYLCASSDQGDTQYFGPGTRLTVL.

This clonotype was counted between two and nine times. The rearrangement links TRBV9 to TRBJ2-1; 7 nucleotides match TRBD1. The V segment lost 4 bases and the J segment 7 bases; nucleotides outside the gene matches: 11. Germline assignment: CDR1 SGDLS and CDR2 YYNGEE. The CDR3 is made up of 15 amino acids. In DNA form, the CDR3 reads TGTGCCAGCAGCAGGAGGAGACAGGGTAATAATGAGCAGTTCTTC. Protein: CASSRRRQGNNEQFF.

The table lists this clonotype with many counts. The chain is built from TRBV12-3 or TRBV12-4 and TRBJ2-1; no firm D call. This CDR3 comprises 12 residues. With 5 bases removed from V and 7 bases from J, the gap between germline ends came to 9 bases. The CDR3 DNA reads as TGTGCCAGCAGTCCCCAGGTAAATGAGCAGTTCTTC. The encoded protein is CASSPQVNEQFF.

This clonotype has only a few counts. The gene calls are TRBV7-2 and TRBJ2-7; TRBD2 is a possible D gene (5 bases). Germline CDR1 SGHTA, CDR2 FQGNSA. V lost 6 bases and J 4 bases, leaving 16 bases between the germline ends. This CDR3 region has 14 residues. CDR3 nucleotides: TGTGCCAGCAGTCCCGGGCCGAGGGATTACGAGCAGTACTTC. Encoded protein: CASSPGPRDYEQYF.

V and J are TRBV7-2 and TRBJ1-1; the match to TRBD1 covers 9 bases. Germline assignment: CDR1 SGHTA and CDR2 FQGNSA. The CDR3 is 14 residues long. V lost 6 bases, J lost 5 bases, and 7 bases stayed unmatched. CDR3: CASRRTGGVTEAFF. CDR3 DNA sequence: TGTGCCAGCAGGCGCACAGGGGGCGTAACTGAAGCTTTCTTT. The complete variable domain, with remaining parts taken from reference TRBV7-2 and TRBJ1-1, reads GAGVSQSPSNKVTEKGKDVELRCDPISGHTALYWYRQSLGQGLEFLIYFQGNSAPDKSGLPSDRFSAERTGGSVSTLTIQRTQQEDSAVYLCASRRTGGVTEAFFGQGTRLTVV.

The chain links TRBV4-2 to TRBJ1-1, with D unclear. Germline CDR1 reads LGHNA; CDR2 reads YNFKEQ. With 1 base removed from V and 1 base from J, the gap between germline ends came to 7 bases. CDR3 length equals 14 residues. The CDR3 is CASSQVLQNTEAFF. CDR3 nucleotide sequence: TGTGCCAGCAGCCAAGTGTTGCAGAACACTGAAGCTTTCTTT.

With respect to this clonotype: At one boundary the junction diverges from the germline segment, which might be a read error. The chain combines TRBV5-5 with TRBJ2-5; possibly TRBD2 for D (6 bases). This CDR3 is built from 15 residues. Germline V CDR1 and CDR2: SGHKS, YYEKEE (reference sequence). This CDR3 is CVSSRRRESQETQYF. CDR3 DNA sequence: TGTGTCAGCAGCCGACGGAGGGAGAGCCAAGAGACCCAGTACTTC.

The sample holds many counts of this clonotype. The J gene is TRBJ2-4, the V gene TRBV20-1; D gene unclear. The V gene lost 7 bases and the J gene lost 2 bases, with 15 bases spanning the gap. From germline, CDR1 is DFQATT and CDR2 SNEGSKA (reference sequence). The length of the CDR3 is 14 residues. The DNA for the CDR3 is TGCAGTGTCTCCGACCAGGCCACCAAAAACATTCAGTACTTC. The encoded protein is CSVSDQATKNIQYF.

Only a few counts were recorded for this clonotype. The genes are TRBV7-2 and TRBJ2-5, with 8 positions matching TRBD2. Germline-derived CDR1 and CDR2 are SGHTA and FQGNSA. The CDR3 has 15 amino acids. Germline trimming cut 2 bases from V and 2 bases from J; bases unmatched to any gene: 4. The CDR3, as DNA: TGTGCCAGCAGCTTATACGGGGGGGGACAAGAGACCCAGTACTTC. Translated, it gives CASSLYGGGQETQYF. Full variable domain (outside the CDR3, taken from reference TRBV7-2 and TRBJ2-5): GAGVSQSPSNKVTEKGKDVELRCDPISGHTALYWYRQSLGQGLEFLIYFQGNSAPDKSGLPSDRFSAERTGGSVSTLTIQRTQQEDSAVYLCASSLYGGGQETQYFGPGTRLLVL.

This clonotype was found many times. This sequence joins TRBV20-1 and TRBJ2-4; 7 bases map to TRBD2. Germline CDR1 DFQATT, CDR2 SNEGSKA (reference sequence). CDR3 length: 17 amino acids. With 0 bases clipped from V and 0 bases from J, the junction kept 8 bases outside the gene matches. DNA for the CDR3: TGCAGTGCTAGAGATCCCAGGGAGGGCACAGCCAAAAACATTCAGTACTTC. Protein: CSARDPREGTAKNIQYF.

This clonotype has a handful of counts. The CDR3 DNA reads TGTGCCACCAGCAGACATTTAGGGAGAGAGACCCAGTACTTC. This translates into CATSRHLGRETQYF. The chain carries TRBV15 and TRBJ2-5; weak D call: TRBD2 (5 bases). The CDR3 consists of 14 residues. Between the trimmed V and J ends, which lost 2 bases and 4 bases, there was a span of 11 bases. Looked up from germline, CDR1 is LNHNV and CDR2 is YYDKDF (reference sequence).

This sequence joins TRBV7-2 and TRBJ1-1; D unclear. Trimming stripped 2 bases from V and 2 bases from J, with 9 bases between. This CDR3 comprises 14 residues. Germline CDR1 SGHTA, CDR2 FQGNSA. The CDR3 is CASSLTTSNTEAFF. CDR3 in DNA: TGTGCCAGCAGCTTAACGACATCTAACACTGAAGCTTTCTTT.

The V and J genes are TRBV28 and TRBJ1-5, with D possibly TRBD1 on 6 matching bases. The CDR3 is 13 residues long. Germline values: CDR1 MDHEN, CDR2 SYDVKM. V was shortened by 7 bases and J by 4 bases, with 11 bases between the two germline ends. DNA of the CDR3: TGTGCCAGCACCACACAGGGAAATCAGCCCCAGCATTTT. As protein: CASTTQGNQPQHF.

This clonotype was detected ten times or more. J is TRBJ2-7 and V is TRBV6-5; tentative D call: TRBD1 (6 bases). Germline V CDR1 and CDR2: MNHEY, SVGAGI. V dropped 2 bases and J dropped 1 base, with 12 bases sitting between them. This CDR3 is built from 15 residues. CDR3 sequence: CASSYNRDGSYEQYF. CDR3 nucleotide sequence: TGTGCCAGCAGTTACAACAGGGATGGATCCTACGAGCAGTACTTC.

This clonotype has only a few counts. This chain's CDR3 is CAISESTPGEQFF. For the CDR3, the DNA is TGTGCCATCAGTGAGTCGACTCCCGGTGAGCAGTTCTTC. The chain joins TRBV10-3 to TRBJ2-1; D not certain. There are 13 residues in the CDR3. CDR1 is ENHRY, CDR2 SYGVKD, per germline. Trimming stripped 0 bases from V and 9 bases from J, with 9 bases between.

This clonotype was seen a handful of times. This chain uses TRBV20-1 with TRBJ1-5; a weak D match, TRBD1 (5 bases). The CDR3 contains 16 residues. Trimming cost V 5 bases and J 2 bases, with 19 bases left between them. Per the germline V gene, CDR1 is DFQATT and CDR2 is SNEGSKA (reference sequence). The CDR3 sequence is CSAHSVGVGGNQPQHF. The DNA for the CDR3 is TGCAGTGCTCACTCCGTAGGGGTAGGGGGCAATCAGCCCCAGCATTTT.

This clonotype was found many times. J is TRBJ1-5 and V is TRBV12-3 or TRBV12-4, with D tentatively TRBD1 (5 bases). The CDR3 spans 17 residues. V lost 5 bases, J lost 0 bases, and 17 bases lay in between. DNA for the CDR3: TGTGCCAGCAGTCCCCTTGGGGCAGCATATAGCAATCAGCCCCAGCATTTT. Its translation is CASSPLGAAYSNQPQHF.